This T cell receptor (beta chain) was retrieved from a study of Graves' ophthalmopathy and Graves' hyperthyroidism. Study observations and caveats: Ophthalmopathy versus stable hyperthyroidism: 13-signature model gave about 87% sensitivity, 75% to 83% specificity. Both a roughly 64% sensitivity and an approximately 76% specificity characterized the model's predictions of ophthalmopathy progression.

CDR1 is DFQATT and CDR2 is SNEGSKA in the germline V gene (reference sequence). The CDR3 has 13 residues. V was trimmed by 5 bases and J by 0 bases, leaving 10 bases between them. Comments on this clonotype: The antigen is not known.

From RNA, the CDR3 regions of TCR beta chains were amplified and sequenced. Scientists carried out first-round RT-PCR using HTBI primers and then a second-round multiplex PCR. MiXCR, run by TCRdb on the multiplex PCR reads, gives a single entry per CDR3 protein. The sample gives over a million distinct CDR3 sequences, less than 45% of which show up once; 11% is in the top ten. This TCR came from an adult man with Graves' hyperthyroidism. The J gene is TRBJ2-5, the V gene TRBV20-1; D is uncertain. The sample taken for sequencing was peripheral blood or thyroid tissue (not recorded which). As DNA, the CDR3 is TGCAGTGCTTTACAGCGCTACCAAGAGACCCAGTACTTC. Encoded protein: CSALQRYQETQYF.